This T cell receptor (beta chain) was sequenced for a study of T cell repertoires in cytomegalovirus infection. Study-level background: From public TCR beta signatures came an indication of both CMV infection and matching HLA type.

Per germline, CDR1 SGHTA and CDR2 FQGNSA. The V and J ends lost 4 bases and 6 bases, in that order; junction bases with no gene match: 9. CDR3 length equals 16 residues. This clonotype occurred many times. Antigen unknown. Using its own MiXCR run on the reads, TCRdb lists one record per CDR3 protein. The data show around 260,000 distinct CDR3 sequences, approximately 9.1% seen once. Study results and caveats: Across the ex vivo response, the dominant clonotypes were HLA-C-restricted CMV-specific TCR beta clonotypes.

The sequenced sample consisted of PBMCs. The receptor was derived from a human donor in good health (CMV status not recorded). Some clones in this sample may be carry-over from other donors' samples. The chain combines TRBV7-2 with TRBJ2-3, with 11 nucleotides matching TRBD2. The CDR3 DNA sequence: TGTGCCAGCAGCTCCCAAGGACTAGCGGGTCCGGATACGCAGTATTTT. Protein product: CASSSQGLAGPDTQYF.